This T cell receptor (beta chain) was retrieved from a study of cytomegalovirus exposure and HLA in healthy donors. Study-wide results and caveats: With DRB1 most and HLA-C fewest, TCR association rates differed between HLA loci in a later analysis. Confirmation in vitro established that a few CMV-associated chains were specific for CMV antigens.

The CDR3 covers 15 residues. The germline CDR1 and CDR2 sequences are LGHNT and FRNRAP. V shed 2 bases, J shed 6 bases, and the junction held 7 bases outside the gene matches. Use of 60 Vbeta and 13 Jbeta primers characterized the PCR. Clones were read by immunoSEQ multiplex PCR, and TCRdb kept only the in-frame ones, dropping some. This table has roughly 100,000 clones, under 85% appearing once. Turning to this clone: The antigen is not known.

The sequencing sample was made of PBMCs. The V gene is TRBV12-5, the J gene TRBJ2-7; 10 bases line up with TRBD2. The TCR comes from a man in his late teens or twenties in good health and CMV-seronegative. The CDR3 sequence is CASGLRAPSGSEQYF. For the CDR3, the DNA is TGTGCTAGTGGTTTGAGGGCCCCTAGCGGGAGCGAGCAGTACTTC.